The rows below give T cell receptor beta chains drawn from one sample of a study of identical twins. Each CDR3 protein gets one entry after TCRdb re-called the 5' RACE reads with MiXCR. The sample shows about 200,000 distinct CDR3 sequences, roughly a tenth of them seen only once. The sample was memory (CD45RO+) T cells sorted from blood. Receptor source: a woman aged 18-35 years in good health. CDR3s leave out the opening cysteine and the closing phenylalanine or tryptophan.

AISDVAATAF	TRBV10-3	TRBJ1-1
ASSQLSRLTGNTIY	TRBV3-1	TRBJ1-3
SARSGTSGAQETQY	TRBV20-1	TRBJ2-5
ASSQDRGTEVDEKLF	TRBV4-3	TRBJ1-4
SVVGLAGRSSYNEQF	TRBV29-1	TRBJ2-1
ASSSQGGNYYGYT	TRBV7-9	TRBJ1-2
AISESSGMTNYGYT	TRBV10-3	TRBJ1-2
ASSLGSLGDTQY	TRBV7-3	TRBJ2-3
SARRQGFSTDTQY	TRBV20-1	TRBJ2-3
ASIPNLLERDTQY	TRBV28	TRBJ2-3
ASSLRGLAGSTDTQY	TRBV5-1	TRBJ2-3
SARERAPSYNEQF	TRBV20-1	TRBJ2-1
ASSYTGAWAPYEQY	TRBV6-5	TRBJ2-7
ASRLWEGRGDTQY	TRBV7-2	TRBJ2-3
ASSLLGRSGLYNEQF	TRBV5-1	TRBJ2-1
SASDWTDLGEQF	TRBV20-1	TRBJ2-1
SARKRTGGSGTRSTDTQY	TRBV20-1	TRBJ2-3
ASSPQGGDAF	TRBV5-1	TRBJ1-1
ASSSLADLYEQY	TRBV7-9	TRBJ2-7
ASSLNSPGGEQF	TRBV7-2	TRBJ2-1
ASKPGGGFQETQY	TRBV6-1	TRBJ2-5
ASSLTGGQEGTDTQY	TRBV5-1	TRBJ2-3
ASSPTRDTEAF	TRBV18	TRBJ1-1
ASSTPTTGGGTDNEQF	TRBV9	TRBJ2-1
ASSPGWSGNTIY	TRBV4-2	TRBJ1-3
ASSALWRNTEAF	TRBV6-4	TRBJ1-1
SAPKAGTSGGYEQF	TRBV20-1	TRBJ2-1
ASRHHRAGFNEQF	TRBV3-1	TRBJ2-1
ASRLRDEQY	TRBV6-2/TRBV6-3	TRBJ2-7
AITVGF	TRBV10-3	TRBJ2-1
SVEQDNTDTQY	TRBV29-1	TRBJ2-3
ASSLAASSYNEQF	TRBV7-2	TRBJ2-1
ASSQETAGGETQY	TRBV4-3	TRBJ2-5
AISETSAVTYEQY	TRBV10-3	TRBJ2-7
ASSGTLAGRTGELF	TRBV7-9	TRBJ2-2
ASSFHRAGANVLT	TRBV27	TRBJ2-6
ASSLAGVGGNTEAF	TRBV7-2	TRBJ1-1
ASNPTGSLRNEQF	TRBV27	TRBJ2-1
ASSGQRFEAF	TRBV2	TRBJ1-1
SVLTDTYEQY	TRBV29-1	TRBJ2-7
ASSLRRVENEQF	TRBV12-3/TRBV12-4	TRBJ2-1
ASSSAYTGETQY	TRBV5-1	TRBJ2-5
ASSEQGSGELF	TRBV2	TRBJ2-2
SARDHRSDTEAF	TRBV20-1	TRBJ1-1
ASSQAALNTGELF	TRBV3-1	TRBJ2-2
SATTSGSNTDTQY	TRBV20-1	TRBJ2-3
ASRFTRLSEQF	TRBV7-2	TRBJ2-1
ASGRTTQETQY	TRBV5-1	TRBJ2-5
ASSSPRTYYGYT	TRBV6-5	TRBJ1-2
AISERQQETQY	TRBV10-3	TRBJ2-5
ASSLAGPAEKLF	TRBV5-5	TRBJ1-4
ATDLGQDLSYEQY	TRBV6-2/TRBV6-3	TRBJ2-7
SAIWTAVETQY	TRBV20-1	TRBJ2-5
ASRRPHGYT	TRBV4-3	TRBJ1-2
SVDGFPSETQY	TRBV29-1	TRBJ2-5
ASSLSGFTDTQY	TRBV7-2	TRBJ2-3
ASIDTGGADEAF	TRBV12-3/TRBV12-4	TRBJ1-1
ATRQIGTGYQPQH	TRBV15	TRBJ1-5
ASSHFLIDRVPAF	TRBV14	TRBJ1-1